The source of this TCR beta chain is a study of beta chain features in type 1 diabetes. Overall study: Some 99 million sorted cells were examined across all samples.

This clone was observed a handful of times. Its target is unknown. Purity exceeding 98% was reached by all sorted populations. The CDR3 contains 17 residues. Notes on the study in general: TCRB CDR3 length was moderately but significantly reduced in all four CD4+ subsets of Type 1 diabetes patients.

The whole isolated RNA underwent reverse transcription, so sequencing captured expressed TCRB transcripts. Regulatory, naive and central memory T cell samples averaged approximately 3.5 million reads. Sequenced by immunoSEQ multiplex PCR; TCRdb stores in-frame clones only, minus some. The sample holds around 250,000 clones, 20% to 25% seen once. V and J are TRBV21-1 and TRBJ2-7; the table's D call TRBD1 went unverified against the DNA. TRBV21-1 has pseudogene status. What was sequenced was naive CD4+ T cells from blood. This TCR was recovered from a woman between 25 and 40 years old with type 1 diabetes. The CDR3 nucleotides are TGTGCCAGCAGCAAAGCGACCCCCGGGACAGCATACTACGAGCAGTACTTC. It translates to CASSKATPGTAYYEQYF.